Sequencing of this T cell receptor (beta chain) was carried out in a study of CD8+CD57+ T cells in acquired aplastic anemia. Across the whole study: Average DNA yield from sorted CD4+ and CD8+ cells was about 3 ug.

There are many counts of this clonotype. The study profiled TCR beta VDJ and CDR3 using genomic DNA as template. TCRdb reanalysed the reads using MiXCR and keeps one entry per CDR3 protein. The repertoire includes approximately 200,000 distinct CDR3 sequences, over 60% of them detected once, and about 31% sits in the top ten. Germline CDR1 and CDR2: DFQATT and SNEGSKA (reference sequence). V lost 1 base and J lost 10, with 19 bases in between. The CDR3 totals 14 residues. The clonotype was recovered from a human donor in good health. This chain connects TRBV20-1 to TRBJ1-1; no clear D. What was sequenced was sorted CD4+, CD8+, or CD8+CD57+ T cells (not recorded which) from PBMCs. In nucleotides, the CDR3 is TGCAGTGCTAGAGGCATTGGGAGCGGCGTCGGAGCTTTCTTT. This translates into CSARGIGSGVGAFF.